This TCR beta chain came from a study of a mutant IDH1 vaccine in newly diagnosed glioma. The overall study: Patients in the study were vaccinated eight times, receiving shots in weeks 1, 3, 5, 7, 11, 15, 19 and 23.

Time point indicated: week 23, last vaccination. One vaccine dose held 300 ug of mutant IDH1 20-mer peptide and came with topical imiquimod. Donor tumors were new WHO grade 3 or 4 IDH1-mutant, ATRX-lost astrocytomas. Of note for this clone: Its target is unknown.

CDR3 length equals 14 residues. In germline, CDR1 is SGHRS, CDR2 YFSETQ. With 3 bases removed from V and 2 bases from J, the gap between germline ends came to 11 bases. Only in-frame clones appear in the TCRdb table, and some are missing; sequencing was by immunoSEQ multiplex PCR. This sample has some 80,000 clones, with about 85% found just once. V is TRBV5-1 and J is TRBJ2-5, with a possible D match to TRBD2 (6 bases). The clonotype comes from a woman aged 45-59 years with glioma. The material was PBMCs, obtained from a glioma patient whose treatment included an IDH1 peptide vaccine. For the CDR3, the DNA is TGCGCCAGCAGCTCCGGGGGTCAACAAGAGACCCAGTACTTC. It translates to CASSSGGQQETQYF.